The clone carrying this TCR beta chain was picked up many times. The antigen is unknown. TCRdb analysed the reads with MiXCR anew, one entry per CDR3 protein. The table shows hundreds of thousands of distinct CDR3 sequences, with roughly 6.5% occurring only once. This entry belongs to a study of T cell repertoires in cytomegalovirus infection. The wider study: Shared public TCR beta signatures pointed to both CMV infection and a matching HLA type. Findings and limits, study-wide: CMV carriers having the relevant HLA were flagged by cumulative public TCR beta family frequency. Across the ex vivo response, the dominant clonotypes were HLA-C-restricted CMV-specific TCR beta clonotypes.

CDR1 and CDR2 (germline): SGHTA, FQGNSA. Trimming removed 5 bases from V and 8 bases from J; junction bases left unmatched: 8. CDR3 length equals 16 residues. This sequence joins TRBV7-2 and TRBJ1-6, with TRBD1 matching 11 bases. The sample taken for sequencing was PBMCs. This TCR came from a human donor in good health (CMV status not recorded). Some clones in this sample may be carry-over from other donors' samples. CDR3 residues: CASSPGTGGVYSPLHF. CDR3 nucleotides: TGTGCCAGCAGCCCCGGGACAGGGGGAGTTTATTCACCCCTCCACTTT.